The 5 T cell receptor beta chains below were found in one sample sequenced in a study of somatic mutations in cytotoxic T cells in rheumatoid arthritis. Profiling relied on immunoSEQ multiplex PCR, and the TCRdb table lists in-frame clones only, not all of them. The sample includes about 26,000 clones, about 81% seen only once; the top ten take approximately 5.3%. Material: CD8+ T cells sorted from blood. The receptor source for this set is a middle-aged man in good health.

The chain recombines TRBV7-9 with TRBJ1-2; D not resolved. The CDR3 consists of 13 residues. V lost 4 bases and J 8 bases, leaving 14 bases between the germline ends. From germline, CDR1 is SEHNR and CDR2 FQNEAQ (reference sequence). The CDR3 DNA is TGTGCCAGCAGCTCAACAGCGGGCCTAGGCTACACCTTC. Its protein is CASSSTAGLGYTF.

The genes are TRBV5-6 and TRBJ1-3; 9 nucleotides align to TRBD1. V was pared by 4 bases and J by 2 bases, with 4 bases of the junction left unmatched. Germline CDR1 reads SGHDT; CDR2 reads YYEEEE. The CDR3 extends over 15 amino acids. The CDR3 spells CASSVQGAAGNTIYF. The CDR3 coding sequence is TGTGCCAGCAGCGTACAGGGGGCAGCTGGAAACACCATATATTTT.

The gene calls are TRBV2 and TRBJ2-6, with 9 bases identical to TRBD1. This CDR3 comprises 16 residues. V shed 4 bases, J shed 2 bases, and the junction held 3 bases outside the gene matches. Germline loops: CDR1 SNHLY, CDR2 FYNNEI. CDR3 amino acids: CASSAYRGPGANVLTF. CDR3 DNA: TGTGCCAGCAGTGCGTACAGGGGGCCTGGGGCCAACGTCCTGACTTTC.

The chain is built from TRBV29-1 and TRBJ2-1; maybe TRBD1 (6 bases). CDR3 length: 15 amino acids. V shed 3 bases and J shed 3 bases, with 15 bases lying between them. From germline, CDR1 is SQVTM and CDR2 ANQGSEA. CDR3 sequence (DNA): TGCAGCGTTGACCCCGGGGACATACTCTACAATGAGCAGTTCTTC. Protein sequence: CSVDPGDILYNEQFF.

The chain recombines TRBV27 with TRBJ1-2; 9 bases map to TRBD1. The CDR3 length is 17 residues. Trimming took 2 bases from V and 3 from J; bases not matched to a gene: 10. The V gene's germline CDR1 is MNHEY and CDR2 SMNVEV (reference sequence). CDR3 bases: TGTGCCAGCAGTTTAGCCCCCGGGACAGGGAAACACTATGGCTACACCTTC. It translates to CASSLAPGTGKHYGYTF.